This passage covers 14 T cell receptor beta chains from one sample sequenced in a study of metastatic and nonmetastatic thyroid tumors. No patient received treatment before thyroid surgery. TCRdb re-analyzed the PCR reads using MiXCR. The sample has about 2,100 clones; approximately 42% are singletons. The sequencing sample was made of adjacent normal tissue. Receptor source: a female donor with papillary thyroid cancer or a benign thyroid nodule (not recorded which). Some clones in this sample may be carry-over from other donors' samples.

The CDR3 sequence is CASRGTDLNTEAFF. The DNA for the CDR3 is TGTGCCAGCAGAGGGACAGATTTGAACACTGAAGCTTTCTTT. The chain employs TRBV3-1 and TRBJ1-1; 7 nucleotides agree with TRBD1. V shed 6 bases, J shed 0 bases, and the junction held 4 bases outside the gene matches. This CDR3 is built from 14 residues. Germline V gene data show CDR1 as LGHDT and CDR2 as YNNKEL (reference sequence). The full variable domain, in which reference TRBV3-1 and TRBJ1-1 provide the parts outside the CDR3, is DTAVSQTPKYLVTQMGNDKSIKCEQNLGHDTMYWYKQDSKKFLKIMFSYNNKELIINETVPNRFSPKSPDKAHLNLHINSLELGDSAVYFCASRGTDLNTEAFFGQGTRLTVV.

The CDR3 DNA reads as TGCAGTGCTCTAAGGGCAGATACGCAGTATTTT. As protein: CSALRADTQYF. V is TRBV20-1 and J is TRBJ2-3; D remains ambiguous. The CDR3 sequence is 11 residues long. V lost 5 bases and J 4 bases, leaving 7 bases between the germline ends. The germline CDR1 and CDR2 sequences are DFQATT and SNEGSKA (reference sequence).

This clone has just a few counts. The V call is TRBV6-2 or TRBV6-3, the J call TRBJ2-7; 7 positions match TRBD2. J lost 6 bases, V lost 0 bases, and 8 bases had no gene match. This CDR3 has 15 amino acids. Germline lookup yields CDR1 MNHEY and CDR2 SVGEGT. The CDR3 region has the DNA TGTGCCAGCAGTTACTCTAGGAACGGGAGGTCCGAGCAGTACTTC. Protein sequence: CASSYSRNGRSEQYF.

The chain employs TRBV6-1 and TRBJ2-7; D not resolved. V dropped 4 bases and J dropped 3 bases, with 13 bases sitting between them. Germline V gives CDR1 MNHNS, CDR2 SASEGT. The CDR3 contains 14 residues. CDR3 in amino acids: CASSGSHSRYEQYF. CDR3 DNA: TGTGCCAGCAGTGGCTCCCATTCCCGCTACGAGCAGTACTTC.

This sequence joins TRBV20-1 and TRBJ1-5, with 9 bases aligning to TRBD1. Germline V gene sequence: CDR1 DFQATT, CDR2 SNEGSKA (reference sequence). The junction had 9 bases not matched to a gene; V was cut back by 6 bases and J by 6 bases. The CDR3 consists of 14 residues. In DNA form, the CDR3 reads TGCAGTGCCAAACAGGGGGCGGTTAGTCAGCCCCAGCATTTT. As protein: CSAKQGAVSQPQHF.

The chain uses TRBV5-1 and TRBJ1-2, with D possibly matching TRBD1 (5 bases). Germline V gives CDR1 SGHRS, CDR2 YFSETQ. The V end was cut by 0 bases, the J end by 1 base, with 13 bases between. CDR3 length: 16 amino acids. CDR3 sequence (DNA): TGCGCCAGCAGCTTGGAGGGGTCAGGACTTAACTATGGCTACACCTTC. Its protein is CASSLEGSGLNYGYTF.

The rearrangement uses TRBV4-1 and TRBJ1-2, with 7 bases fitting TRBD1. The J segment lost 3 bases and the V segment lost 0 bases, leaving 7 bases of the junction unmatched. CDR1 is MGHRA, CDR2 YSYEKL, per germline. The CDR3 has 16 residues. The CDR3 bases are TGCGCCAGCAGCCAAGATCCGGACAGGTCAGACTATGGCTACACCTTC. This codes for CASSQDPDRSDYGYTF.

Concerning this clone itself: An end of the junction differs from the germline gene, which may be a read error. This rearrangement joins TRBV6-5 to TRBJ2-3; 10 bases line up with TRBD2. The CDR3 is 16 residues long. Looked up from germline, CDR1 is MNHEY and CDR2 is SVGAGI. The CDR3 protein is CASSDSGTSGTDTQYF. DNA of the CDR3: TGTGCCAGCAGTGACTCCGGGACTAGCGGCACAGATACGCAGTATTTT.

This clone was observed a few times. The J gene is TRBJ1-2, the V gene TRBV19; TRBD1 is a possible D gene (5 bases). The CDR3 is 15 residues long. V dropped 4 bases and J dropped 8 bases, with 20 bases sitting between them. Looked up from germline, CDR1 is LNHDA and CDR2 is SQIVND (reference sequence). CDR3 coding DNA: TGTGCCAGTAGTACCCCCTCGGGACCCCGACAGGGCTACACCTTC. Amino acids: CASSTPSGPRQGYTF.

The rearrangement uses TRBV5-1 and TRBJ2-7; tentative D call: TRBD2 (5 bases). Germline CDR1 is SGHRS and CDR2 is YFSETQ. V lost 0 bases, J lost 2 bases, and 12 bases lay in between. The CDR3 consists of 15 residues. CDR3 nucleotide sequence: TGCGCCAGCAGCTTGGAAGGGTTCGGGACCTACGAGCAGTACTTC. This sequence encodes CASSLEGFGTYEQYF.

The chain is built from TRBV7-9 and TRBJ2-3; 10 bases map to TRBD2. There are 15 residues in the CDR3. The V gene end was trimmed by 6 bases and the J gene end by 6 bases; junction bases not matched to a gene: 9. Germline lookup yields CDR1 SEHNR and CDR2 FQNEAQ (reference sequence). CDR3 nucleotide sequence: TGTGCCAGCAGAAGACTAGCGGGCGGCGCGGATACGCAGTATTTT. Translation gives CASRRLAGGADTQYF.

This clone was counted only a few times. The chain joins TRBV2 to TRBJ1-1; unclear D gene. The CDR3 is made up of 15 amino acids. Germline CDR1 reads SNHLY; CDR2 reads FYNNEI. The ends were cut back, 6 bases at V and 0 bases at J, with 14 bases in the middle. CDR3 coding DNA: TGTGCCAGCAGAATCTTCAGCGAACTGAACACTGAAGCTTTCTTT. Protein product: CASRIFSELNTEAFF.

This chain joins TRBV30 and TRBJ1-1, with D tentatively TRBD1 (5 bases). CDR1 GTSNPN and CDR2 SVGIG come from the germline V gene (reference sequence). The V end was cut by 7 bases, the J end by 6 bases, with 18 bases between. The CDR3 contains 13 residues. This CDR3 is CAYWAGPRAEAFF. CDR3 sequence (DNA): TGTGCCTACTGGGCGGGACCCCGTGCTGAAGCTTTCTTT.

The chain employs TRBV10-3 and TRBJ2-7, with 9 nucleotides matching TRBD2. The CDR3 sequence is 11 residues long. The germline gives CDR1 ENHRY, CDR2 SYGVKD. CDR3 sequence reads: CASGLANEQYF. CDR3 in DNA: TGTGCGTCGGGACTAGCTAACGAGCAGTACTTC.